One sample yielded the 20 T cell receptor beta chains listed below, sequenced in a study of shared clonotypes between healthy human individuals. TCRdb's table, derived via immunoSEQ multiplex PCR, lists solely in-frame clones and lacks some. This table has about 990,000 clones, more than 75% appearing once. The sequenced sample consisted of memory CD4+ T cells from PBMCs. Subset: CD45RA-negative fraction. The receptor set was obtained from a man aged 18 to 29 in good health. Some clones in this sample may be carry-over from other donors' samples.

This chain joins TRBV2 and TRBJ2-5; TRBD2 is a possible D gene (5 bases). CDR1 and CDR2 (germline): SNHLY, FYNNEI. This CDR3 comprises 16 residues. Trimming cost V 3 bases and J 3 bases, with 17 bases left between them. This CDR3 reads CASSEVSLALEETQYF. CDR3 DNA: TGTGCCAGCAGTGAGGTTAGCCTAGCACTCGAAGAGACCCAGTACTTC.

The V and J genes are TRBV6-6 and TRBJ1-5, with D uncertain. CDR1 is MNHNY and CDR2 is SVGAGI in the germline V gene (reference sequence). Deletions cut 6 bases from V and 0 bases from J, with 15 bases between. This CDR3 region has 16 residues. CDR3 protein: CASSEKALGSNQPQHF. CDR3 coding DNA: TGTGCCAGCAGCGAAAAAGCCCTGGGTAGCAATCAGCCCCAGCATTTT.

This clone has just a few counts. The gene calls are TRBV18 and TRBJ2-7; 7 bases fit TRBD1. The germline gives CDR1 KGHSH, CDR2 LQKENI. There are 13 residues in the CDR3. Losses at the gene ends were 3 bases for V and 3 bases for J; bases not matched to a gene: 2. The CDR3 spells CASSPRQGYEQYF. CDR3 nucleotides: TGTGCCAGCTCACCTCGACAGGGCTACGAGCAGTACTTC.

This chain uses TRBV5-1 with TRBJ1-2; TRBD1 agrees at 7 bases. Trimming cost V 2 bases and J 5 bases; bases outside gene matches: 9. The CDR3 is 15 residues long. CDR1 SGHRS and CDR2 YFSETQ come from the germline V gene. CDR3: CASSFYGTVTYGYTF. DNA for the CDR3: TGCGCCAGCAGCTTTTATGGGACAGTAACTTATGGCTACACCTTC.

V and J are TRBV4-3 and TRBJ2-7; 7 nucleotides match TRBD1. The CDR3 length is 20 residues. CDR1 and CDR2 (germline): LGHNA, YSLEER. V was pared by 4 bases and J by 0 bases, with 21 bases of the junction left unmatched. CDR3 nucleotides: TGCGCCAGCAGCCGAAGTTTGGCCCGTGCAGGGGGTTATCTCTCCTACGAGCAGTACTTC. Protein sequence: CASSRSLARAGGYLSYEQYF.

This chain links TRBV10-3 with TRBJ2-7, with a possible D match to TRBD1 (5 bases). Germline V gene data show CDR1 as ENHRY and CDR2 as SYGVKD. Trimming removed 0 bases at V and 6 bases at J, with 6 bases between. The CDR3 covers 12 residues. CDR3 nucleotide sequence: TGTGCCATCAGTGAGTCTGACAGCGAGCAGTACTTC. This codes for CAISESDSEQYF.

V usage is TRBV7-2 and J usage is TRBJ2-5; 14 bases are shared with TRBD2. This CDR3 has 19 residues. Per germline, CDR1 SGHTA and CDR2 FQGNSA. The V and J ends lost 5 bases and 0 bases, in that order; junction bases with no gene match: 11. The CDR3 loop reads CASSPGTSGSSLYQETQYF. The CDR3, as DNA: TGTGCCAGCAGCCCCGGGACTAGCGGGAGTTCTCTGTACCAAGAGACCCAGTACTTC. The full variable domain, rest sourced from reference TRBV7-2 and TRBJ2-5, is GAGVSQSPSNKVTEKGKDVELRCDPISGHTALYWYRQSLGQGLEFLIYFQGNSAPDKSGLPSDRFSAERTGGSVSTLTIQRTQQEDSAVYLCASSPGTSGSSLYQETQYFGPGTRLLVL.

This clone was seen more than once but under ten times. This may stem from a read error, because a much larger clone lies one nucleotide away. Since no conserved phenylalanine or tryptophan closes the CDR3, a read error is the likely cause. The gene calls are TRBV29-1 and TRBJ1-1; 7 bases fit TRBD1. This CDR3 spans 13 amino acids. Germline trimming cut 5 bases from V and 5 bases from J; bases unmatched to any gene: 8. Germline values: CDR1 SQVTM, CDR2 ANQGSEA. This CDR3 reads CSVRDRWGTEAFL. CDR3 DNA: TGCAGCGTTAGGGACAGATGGGGAACTGAAGCTTTCCTT.

This chain links TRBV29-1 with TRBJ2-4; 8 positions match TRBD1. CDR1 is SQVTM and CDR2 is ANQGSEA in the germline V gene. The CDR3 sequence is 12 residues long. V lost 5 bases to trimming and J lost 5 bases; unmatched junction nucleotides: 2. CDR3 amino acids: CSVQGAENIQYF. The CDR3 DNA follows: TGCAGCGTTCAGGGGGCTGAAAACATTCAGTACTTC. The full variable domain, rest sourced from reference TRBV29-1 and TRBJ2-4, is SAVISQKPSRDICQRGTSLTIQCQVDSQVTMMFWYRQQPGQSLTLIATANQGSEATYESGFVIDKFPISRPNLTFSTLTVSNMSPEDSSIYLCSVQGAENIQYFGAGTRLSVL.

This chain links TRBV7-9 with TRBJ2-7; weak D call: TRBD2 (6 bases). V was cut by 3 bases and J by 0 bases, with 9 bases left in between. The CDR3 sequence is 14 residues long. Germline CDR1 reads SEHNR; CDR2 reads FQNEAQ (reference sequence). The CDR3 nucleotides read TGTGCCAGCAGCTTCCGCGGGGCCTCCTACGAGCAGTACTTC. Translated: CASSFRGASYEQYF. The full variable domain, completed using reference TRBV7-9 and TRBJ2-7, is DTGVSQNPRHKITKRGQNVTFRCDPISEHNRLYWYRQTLGQGPEFLTYFQNEAQLEKSRLLSDRFSAERPKGSFSTLEIQRTEQGDSAMYLCASSFRGASYEQYFGPGTRLTVT.

The V and J genes are TRBV28 and TRBJ1-1; a weak D match, TRBD1 (5 bases). V was trimmed by 3 bases and J by 10 bases, leaving 15 bases between them. This CDR3 is 13 amino acids long. The germline CDR1 and CDR2 sequences are MDHEN and SYDVKM. The CDR3 coding sequence is TGTGCCAGCAGTTTTGGGGGTTGGCGAGGAGCTTTCTTT. As protein: CASSFGGWRGAFF.

The CDR3: CASSSGTGGAAGYTF. Here the CDR3 DNA reads TGTGCCAGCAGCTCCGGGACAGGGGGAGCGGCTGGCTACACCTTC. V gene TRBV5-4 combines with J gene TRBJ1-2; TRBD1 matches 11 bases. The V segment lost 3 bases and the J segment 7 bases; nucleotides outside the gene matches: 8. This CDR3 is built from 15 residues. Germline CDR1 and CDR2: SGHNT and YYREEE (reference sequence).

The chain uses TRBV7-9 and TRBJ2-2; D gene uncertain. Between the trimmed V and J ends, which lost 11 bases and 3 bases, there was a span of 10 bases. There are 12 residues in the CDR3. Germline V gene sequence: CDR1 SEHNR, CDR2 FQNEAQ (reference sequence). CDR3 nucleotides: TGTGCCCTCGGCTTGTACACCGGGGAGCTGTTTTTT. Its protein product is CALGLYTGELFF.

This CDR3 is CASSLLGKQGGPYEQYF. The CDR3 DNA follows: TGTGCCAGCAGCTTGTTGGGAAAACAGGGAGGGCCCTACGAGCAGTACTTC. This sequence joins TRBV5-6 and TRBJ2-7; tentatively, D is TRBD2 (7 bases). Germline V gene lookup returns CDR1 SGHDT and CDR2 YYEEEE. V shed 1 base and J shed 2 bases, with 19 bases lying between them. This CDR3 has 17 amino acids.

The V call is TRBV28, the J call TRBJ1-2; a weak D match, TRBD1 (5 bases). CDR1 is MDHEN and CDR2 is SYDVKM in the germline V gene. Trimming took 6 bases from V and 7 from J, leaving 15 bases between them. The CDR3 extends over 13 amino acids. This chain's CDR3 is CASSTVARGGYTF. The CDR3 DNA sequence: TGTGCCAGCAGCACCGTGGCAAGGGGTGGCTACACCTTC.

The rearrangement uses TRBV11-2 and TRBJ2-1, with a weak D call TRBD2 (6 bases). Germline V gene lookup returns CDR1 SGHAT and CDR2 FQNNGV. V was shortened by 2 bases and J by 8 bases, with 10 bases between the two germline ends. The CDR3 runs to 13 residues. The CDR3 coding sequence is TGTGCCAGCAGCTTACCCGGAGGGGATGAGCAGTTCTTC. Translating it yields CASSLPGGDEQFF.

V is TRBV30 and J is TRBJ2-7, with D possibly being TRBD1 (5 bases). The germline gives CDR1 GTSNPN, CDR2 SVGIG (reference sequence). Trimming left V 4 bases short and J 7 bases short, with 17 bases between. This CDR3 has 13 residues. The CDR3 bases are TGTGCCTGGATGTGGGGCGGCCAGGGTGAGCAGTACTTC. As protein: CAWMWGGQGEQYF.

V is TRBV11-2 and J is TRBJ2-7; 9 bases are shared with TRBD1. V lost 5 bases, J lost 1 base, and 0 bases stayed unmatched. The CDR3 is made up of 13 amino acids. CDR1 is SGHAT and CDR2 is FQNNGV in the germline V gene. The CDR3 loop reads CASSGTGSYEQYF. The CDR3 DNA is TGTGCCAGCAGCGGGACAGGGTCCTACGAGCAGTACTTC.

This chain joins TRBV6-5 and TRBJ1-4; 8 bases map to TRBD1. The CDR3 runs 12 residues. Germline V gives CDR1 MNHEY, CDR2 SVGAGI. The trim removed 8 bases at V and 7 bases at J, leaving 3 bases unmatched. CDR3 residues: CASGQGGEKLFF. The CDR3 nucleotides are TGTGCCAGCGGACAGGGAGGTGAAAAACTGTTTTTT.

The chain recombines TRBV28 with TRBJ1-2, with 11 bases lining up with TRBD1. CDR1 MDHEN and CDR2 SYDVKM come from the germline V gene. Losses at the gene ends were 6 bases for V and 1 base for J; bases not matched to a gene: 7. There are 16 residues in the CDR3. This chain's CDR3 is CASRPLGTGGNYGYTF. In nucleotides, the CDR3 is TGTGCCAGCAGACCTCTAGGGACAGGGGGTAACTATGGCTACACCTTC.